These 30 T cell receptor beta chains were all obtained from the same sample, sequenced in a study of vaccination and CD4 T cells after COVID-19. Cultured CD4+ T-cell DNA underwent Oncomine TCR Beta short-read sequencing. TCRdb fed the PCR reads into MiXCR, producing one record per CDR3 protein. The table records 15,000 to 20,000 distinct CDR3 sequences, over 45% of them present only once. These receptors have no identified antigens. The treatment here: roughly 11-day PBMC culture with coronavirus spike peptide pools or control peptides (ViraFEST assay). The specimen sequenced was CD4+ T cells from blood, cultured in vitro. The source is a human donor who had recovered from COVID-19.

V is TRBV10-3 and J is TRBJ2-7, with TRBD2 identical over 8 bases. This CDR3 is 15 amino acids long. The germline V gene encodes CDR1 ENHRY and CDR2 SYGVKD. J lost 5 bases, V lost 8 bases, and 14 bases had no gene match. The CDR3 here is CAIAPGVGTRNEQYF. CDR3 coding DNA: TGTGCCATCGCCCCCGGGGTAGGGACTAGAAACGAGCAGTACTTC.

The genes are TRBV5-1 and TRBJ2-5; D call uncertain. The CDR3 contains 13 residues. V dropped 0 bases and J dropped 4 bases, with 7 bases sitting between them. CDR1 SGHRS and CDR2 YFSETQ come from the germline V gene. In DNA, the CDR3 is TGCGCCAGCAGCTTGGATGGGCCAGAGACCCAGTACTTC. This sequence encodes CASSLDGPETQYF.

CDR3 in amino acids: CASSAQPGQTTEAFF. For the CDR3, the DNA is TGTGCCAGCTCAGCCCAACCGGGACAGACCACTGAAGCTTTCTTT. The chain is built from TRBV18 and TRBJ1-1, with 7 bases lining up with TRBD1. CDR1 is KGHSH and CDR2 is LQKENI in the germline V gene. The CDR3 has 15 amino acids. V was clipped by 5 bases and J by 4 bases; unmatched bases: 10.

The V gene is TRBV2, the J gene TRBJ2-2, with D possibly TRBD1 on 5 matching bases. The CDR3 runs to 14 residues. Germline lookup yields CDR1 SNHLY and CDR2 FYNNEI. The V and J ends lost 6 bases and 2 bases respectively, with 10 bases between them. Written as DNA, the CDR3 is TGTGCCAGCAGGCAGGGCCTCAACACCGGGGAGCTGTTTTTT. Translation gives CASRQGLNTGELFF. The variable domain in full, with the rest retrieved from reference TRBV2 and TRBJ2-2, is EPEVTQTPSHQVTQMGQEVILRCVPISNHLYFYWYRQILGQKVEFLVSFYNNEISEKSEIFDDQFSVERPDGSNFTLKIRSTKLEDSAMYFCASRQGLNTGELFFGEGSRLTVL.

The chain recombines TRBV28 with TRBJ1-5; D may be TRBD1 (5 bases). Trimming stripped 4 bases from V and 1 base from J, with 11 bases between. This CDR3 is built from 15 residues. CDR1 MDHEN and CDR2 SYDVKM come from the germline V gene. Written as DNA, the CDR3 is TGTGCCAGCAGTTCGGGGGGAATGAGCAATCAGCCCCAGCATTTT. Amino acids: CASSSGGMSNQPQHF.

This chain uses TRBV29-1 with TRBJ1-1; 7 bases line up with TRBD1. Losses at the gene ends were 7 bases for V and 2 bases for J; bases not matched to a gene: 7. CDR3 length: 13 amino acids. Germline assignment: CDR1 SQVTM and CDR2 ANQGSEA. For the CDR3, the DNA is TGCAGCGCCTCCGGGACAGATAACACTGAAGCTTTCTTT. As protein: CSASGTDNTEAFF.

The V gene is TRBV4-3, the J gene TRBJ1-2; D uncertain. The V gene's germline CDR1 is LGHNA and CDR2 YSLEER. The V and J ends lost 0 bases and 4 bases respectively, with 15 bases between them. The CDR3 is 16 residues long. The CDR3 loop is CASSQDYQERVYGYTF. In DNA, the CDR3 is TGCGCCAGCAGCCAAGATTACCAGGAAAGGGTCTATGGCTACACCTTC.

There are a few counts of this clonotype. The CDR3 region is CASSLLQGGSPLHF. The CDR3 DNA reads as TGTGCCAGCAGCTTACTCCAAGGGGGTTCACCCCTCCACTTT. The genes are TRBV7-9 and TRBJ1-6; D might be TRBD1 (6 bases). The germline V and J ends were trimmed by 2 bases and 9 bases, with 11 bases remaining between them. Germline V gene lookup returns CDR1 SEHNR and CDR2 FQNEAQ (reference sequence). The CDR3 length is 14 residues. Full variable domain (missing parts from reference TRBV7-9 and TRBJ1-6): DTGVSQNPRHKITKRGQNVTFRCDPISEHNRLYWYRQTLGQGPEFLTYFQNEAQLEKSRLLSDRFSAERPKGSFSTLEIQRTEQGDSAMYLCASSLLQGGSPLHFGNGTRLTVT.

V gene TRBV12-3 or TRBV12-4 combines with J gene TRBJ2-2, with 8 bases aligning to TRBD1. J was trimmed by 7 bases and V by 0 bases; bases with no gene match: 7. The length of the CDR3 is 16 residues. The CDR3 DNA reads TGTGCCAGCAGTTTAGCAGGGGGACAGGATGGCGGGGAGCTGTTTTTT. Translating it yields CASSLAGGQDGGELFF.

This clonotype was counted between two and nine times. The rearrangement uses TRBV15 and TRBJ2-7, with 8 bases aligning to TRBD2. Germline CDR1 LNHNV, CDR2 YYDKDF (reference sequence). J lost 7 bases, V lost 1 base, and 6 bases had no gene match. The CDR3 runs to 14 residues. Here the CDR3 reads CATSRAGGTGEQYF. The CDR3 DNA reads TGTGCCACCAGCAGAGCGGGAGGGACGGGGGAGCAGTACTTC.

V and J are TRBV27 and TRBJ1-4, with 7 bases lining up with TRBD1. The germline V gene encodes CDR1 MNHEY and CDR2 SMNVEV (reference sequence). This CDR3 has 15 residues. The V segment lost 3 bases and the J segment 4 bases; nucleotides outside the gene matches: 5. CDR3 sequence reads: CASSFMGQSNEKLFF. The CDR3 coding sequence is TGTGCCAGCAGTTTCATGGGACAGAGTAATGAAAAACTGTTTTTT.

The V gene is TRBV11-3, the J gene TRBJ1-3; no firm D call. Trimming shortened V by 2 bases and J by 0 bases, and 2 bases separated the two germline ends. Germline lookup yields CDR1 SGHNT and CDR2 YENEEA. This CDR3 spans 13 amino acids. The CDR3 here is CASSLRSGNTIYF. The CDR3 DNA reads as TGTGCCAGCAGCTTACGCTCTGGAAACACCATATATTTT.

The chain recombines TRBV30 with TRBJ1-2, with D unresolved. Germline CDR1 is GTSNPN and CDR2 is SVGIG (reference sequence). The CDR3 totals 13 residues. V gave up 2 bases and J gave up 0 bases, with 7 bases separating them. CDR3 amino acids: CAWSMLTNYGYTF. The DNA of the CDR3 is TGTGCCTGGAGTATGCTTACTAACTATGGCTACACCTTC.

This clonotype showed up just a few times. This chain uses TRBV20-1 with TRBJ2-1; TRBD2 matches 9 bases. Trimming took 1 base from V and 7 from J; bases not matched to a gene: 11. CDR1 DFQATT and CDR2 SNEGSKA come from the germline V gene (reference sequence). The CDR3 sequence is 16 residues long. Here the CDR3 reads CSARGWGASGVNEQFF. The CDR3, as DNA: TGCAGTGCTAGAGGGTGGGGTGCTAGCGGGGTAAATGAGCAGTTCTTC.

The J gene is TRBJ1-3, the V gene TRBV4-2, with 7 positions matching TRBD1. Germline CDR1 reads LGHNA; CDR2 reads YNFKEQ. This CDR3 contains 17 residues. Losses at the gene ends were 1 base for V and 5 bases for J; bases not matched to a gene: 11. The chain's CDR3 is CASSQVRQGILRNTIYF. CDR3 sequence (DNA): TGTGCCAGCAGCCAAGTCCGACAGGGCATTCTTAGAAACACCATATATTTT.

This clonotype was found once. The chain links TRBV20-1 to TRBJ1-1; D gene uncertain. Trimming left V 3 bases short and J 5 bases short, with 16 bases between. The CDR3 covers 14 residues. From germline, CDR1 is DFQATT and CDR2 SNEGSKA (reference sequence). The CDR3 sequence: CSASPGRGGTEAFF. In nucleotides, the CDR3 is TGCAGTGCTAGTCCCGGCCGGGGTGGGACTGAAGCTTTCTTT.

This clonotype was detected only a few times. CDR3 sequence (DNA): TGTGCCAGCAGTGCTTCAGGGGTTTTTACTGAAGCTTTCTTT. The encoded protein is CASSASGVFTEAFF. The J gene is TRBJ1-1, the V gene TRBV11-2, with D perhaps matching TRBD1 (6 bases). V lost 6 bases and J 5 bases, leaving 16 bases between the germline ends. The CDR3 totals 14 residues. Germline V gene data show CDR1 as SGHAT and CDR2 as FQNNGV.

This chain joins TRBV11-2 and TRBJ1-3; 8 nucleotides line up with TRBD1. This CDR3 contains 16 residues. From germline, CDR1 is SGHAT and CDR2 FQNNGV. J gave up 8 bases and V 0 bases, and 9 bases lay outside the gene matches. The CDR3 here is CASSLDLAGGQDTIYF. The CDR3 DNA sequence: TGTGCCAGCAGCTTAGATCTGGCAGGGGGCCAGGACACCATATATTTT.

The chain has TRBV6-5 and TRBJ2-5; D is uncertain. This CDR3 spans 16 amino acids. The ends were cut back, 0 bases at V and 4 bases at J, with 15 bases in the middle. Germline values: CDR1 MNHEY, CDR2 SVGAGI. CDR3 nucleotides: TGTGCCAGCAGTTACTCAAGACTGGGAAAAGGAGAGACCCAGTACTTC. Translating it yields CASSYSRLGKGETQYF.

This chain joins TRBV30 and TRBJ2-7, with unresolved D. Germline V gene lookup returns CDR1 GTSNPN and CDR2 SVGIG (reference sequence). Trimming removed 1 base at V and 4 bases at J, with 11 bases between. The CDR3 extends over 13 amino acids. CDR3 nucleotide sequence: TGTGCCTGGAGTGAAGGCAGGTGGTACGAGCAGTACTTC. Amino acid sequence: CAWSEGRWYEQYF.

This clonotype was counted a few times. The V call is TRBV19, the J call TRBJ1-5; 8 bases fit TRBD1. With 8 bases clipped from V and 2 bases from J, the junction kept 5 bases outside the gene matches. The CDR3 consists of 14 residues. Germline-derived CDR1 and CDR2 are LNHDA and SQIVND (reference sequence). CDR3 residues: CASGVQGGNQPQHF. DNA of the CDR3: TGTGCCAGTGGGGTACAGGGGGGCAATCAGCCCCAGCATTTT.

This chain joins TRBV30 and TRBJ2-7, with TRBD2 identical over 7 bases. The CDR3 is made up of 16 amino acids. Germline CDR1 GTSNPN, CDR2 SVGIG (reference sequence). Trimming took 0 bases from V and 2 from J; bases not matched to a gene: 10. CDR3: CAWSVGPRERPYEQYF. The CDR3 region has the DNA TGTGCCTGGAGTGTAGGGCCGCGGGAGCGACCCTACGAGCAGTACTTC. Full variable domain (outside the CDR3, taken from reference TRBV30 and TRBJ2-7): SQTIHQWPATLVQPVGSPLSLECTVEGTSNPNLYWYRQAAGRGLQLLFYSVGIGQISSEVPQNLSASRPQDRQFILSSKKLLLSDSGFYLCAWSVGPRERPYEQYFGPGTRLTVT.

V and J are TRBV27 and TRBJ1-1, with D perhaps matching TRBD1 (6 bases). In germline, CDR1 is MNHEY, CDR2 SMNVEV (reference sequence). CDR3 length: 15 amino acids. Trimming stripped 2 bases from V and 5 bases from J, with 15 bases between. The CDR3 DNA is TGTGCCAGCAGTTTACGGGGGCTAGAGAGGACTGAAGCTTTCTTT. This sequence encodes CASSLRGLERTEAFF.

The table lists this clonotype with a count of one. The rearrangement uses TRBV11-3 and TRBJ2-1, with TRBD2 as a possible D gene (5 bases). The CDR3 runs 16 residues. Between the trimmed V and J ends, which lost 0 bases and 2 bases, there was a span of 11 bases. The germline V gene encodes CDR1 SGHNT and CDR2 YENEEA. CDR3 region: CASSLERRGTYNEQFF. The CDR3 DNA reads as TGTGCCAGCAGCTTAGAGCGGCGAGGGACCTACAATGAGCAGTTCTTC.

The chain links TRBV7-2 to TRBJ1-6; D unclear. Germline V gene lookup returns CDR1 SGHTA and CDR2 FQGNSA. V lost 5 bases and J lost 9, with 14 bases in between. The CDR3 is 14 residues long. The CDR3 loop is CASSRDSRVSPLHF. CDR3 nucleotides: TGTGCCAGCAGCCGCGATAGTAGGGTTTCACCCCTCCACTTT. The whole variable domain, remainder taken from reference TRBV7-2 and TRBJ1-6, is GAGVSQSPSNKVTEKGKDVELRCDPISGHTALYWYRQSLGQGLEFLIYFQGNSAPDKSGLPSDRFSAERTGGSVSTLTIQRTQQEDSAVYLCASSRDSRVSPLHFGNGTRLTVT.

This sequence joins TRBV3-1 and TRBJ2-7; 9 nucleotides agree with TRBD1. Per the germline V gene, CDR1 is LGHDT and CDR2 is YNNKEL (reference sequence). V lost 6 bases to trimming and J lost 7 bases; unmatched junction nucleotides: 10. The CDR3 spans 14 residues. The CDR3 coding sequence is TGTGCCAGCAGACTCACACAGGGGGCGGGGGAGCAGTACTTC. This translates into CASRLTQGAGEQYF.

The table lists this clonotype with a few counts. The chain combines TRBV20-1 with TRBJ2-2, with 8 positions matching TRBD1. From germline, CDR1 is DFQATT and CDR2 SNEGSKA (reference sequence). This CDR3 comprises 14 residues. V shed 3 bases, J shed 3 bases, and the junction held 3 bases outside the gene matches. CDR3 residues: CSARDRAYTGELFF. For the CDR3, the DNA is TGCAGTGCTAGGGACAGGGCCTACACCGGGGAGCTGTTTTTT.

This clonotype appeared a few times. The rearrangement joins TRBV2 to TRBJ2-1, with D tentatively TRBD1 or TRBD2 (5 bases each). Germline lookup yields CDR1 SNHLY and CDR2 FYNNEI. V gave up 7 bases and J gave up 8 bases, with 18 bases separating them. The CDR3 totals 14 residues. CDR3 protein: CASIEGSRVHEQFF. DNA for the CDR3: TGTGCCAGCATCGAGGGTAGCAGGGTCCATGAGCAGTTCTTC.

This clonotype was recorded a few times. The chain uses TRBV7-9 and TRBJ2-2, with 8 bases identical to TRBD1. CDR1 and CDR2 (germline): SEHNR, FQNEAQ (reference sequence). The ends lost 3 bases at V and 6 bases at J; junction bases unmatched: 6. CDR3 length equals 15 residues. The CDR3 here is CASSLAGGPAGELFF. CDR3 in DNA: TGTGCCAGCAGCTTGGCAGGGGGCCCCGCCGGGGAGCTGTTTTTT. Full variable domain (missing parts from reference TRBV7-9 and TRBJ2-2): DTGVSQNPRHKITKRGQNVTFRCDPISEHNRLYWYRQTLGQGPEFLTYFQNEAQLEKSRLLSDRFSAERPKGSFSTLEIQRTEQGDSAMYLCASSLAGGPAGELFFGEGSRLTVL.

This clonotype is a singleton in its sample. This sequence joins TRBV30 and TRBJ2-7, with 11 bases identical to TRBD1. CDR1 is GTSNPN, CDR2 SVGIG, per germline (reference sequence). This CDR3 has 16 residues. J lost 3 bases, V lost 2 bases, and 9 bases had no gene match. Here the CDR3 DNA reads TGTGCCTGGAGTAAGGCCGGGACAGGGGGAATCTACGAGCAGTACTTC. Protein product: CAWSKAGTGGIYEQYF.